This T cell receptor beta chain was found in a study of T cell clonotyping in hematopoietic cell transplantation. Worth noting for this clone: Its antigen is as yet unknown.

This CDR3 spans 15 amino acids. CDR1 and CDR2 (germline): MNHNY, SVGAGI (reference sequence). Trimming took 4 bases from V and 2 from J; bases not matched to a gene: 7. Findings and caveats of the study: CD4 and CD8 repertoire contributions could not be separated without sorting. Broader posttransplant TCR repertoire diversity was predicted by graft donor and pretransplant recipient Inverse Simpson Index values.

Only in-frame clones appear in the TCRdb table, and some are missing; sequencing was by immunoSEQ multiplex PCR. This sample has approximately 41,000 clones, with 85% found just once. The time point here: recipient sample about 28 days before transplant, after cytoreduction. Blood collection times were about day -28 and days 30, 100, 180 posttransplant. The source was peripheral blood mononuclear cells, collected before stem cell transplant. This receptor was obtained from a man aged 60-69 years with acute myeloid leukemia. Some clones in this sample may be carry-over from other donors' samples. The chain combines TRBV6-6 with TRBJ2-5; 7 bases align to TRBD2. Here the CDR3 DNA reads TGTGCCAGCAGTTTGGGCGGGGGATTTCAAGAGACCCAGTACTTC. As protein: CASSLGGGFQETQYF.